A selection of T cell receptor beta chains follows, all from one sample in a study of blood T cell repertoires in COVID-19. Assay used: immunoSEQ multiplex PCR; TCRdb lists only in-frame clones, some missing. Of about 220,000 clones listed, almost 85% are singletons. The specimen sequenced was peripheral blood. These receptors originate from a woman in her seventies with COVID-19, enrolled during active disease. Each CDR3 is given with its conserved first and last residue. D genes are given only for firm matches. Clone size is stated in some rows and not others, as once, few, many or a class when expanded.

.,TRBV12-5,TRBJ1-1,.,TGTGCTAGTGGTTTGGGGAGAGGTGAAGCTTTCTTT,CASGLGRGEAFF
.,TRBV6-5,TRBJ1-3,TRBD1,TGTGCCAGCAGGTCTCCGGGACAGGGGGGAAACACCATATATTTT,CASRSPGQGGNTIYF
few,TRBV6-5,TRBJ1-4,TRBD1,TGTGCCAGCAGTTTCGACAGGGGGATGGAAAAACTGTTTTTT,CASSFDRGMEKLFF
.,TRBV30,TRBJ1-5,.,TGTGCCTGGAGTGTGGGCCGCAATCAGCCCCAGCATTTT,CAWSVGRNQPQHF
.,TRBV29-1,TRBJ2-7,.,TGCAGCGTTGGTGGCAGGGAAGCGAACGAGCAGTACTTC,CSVGGREANEQYF
.,TRBV18,TRBJ1-3,TRBD1,TGTGCCAGCTCACCCGTCGACAGGGGGTCCGGAAACACCATATATTTT,CASSPVDRGSGNTIYF
.,TRBV18,TRBJ2-1,TRBD1,TGTGCCAGCTCCCGGGACAGGGGAATCTACAATGAGCAGTTCTTC,CASSRDRGIYNEQFF
.,TRBV5-6,TRBJ2-7,TRBD1,TGTGCCAGCAGCTTCGGGACAGGCTCTCCCTACGAGCAGTACTTC,CASSFGTGSPYEQYF
.,TRBV12-3/TRBV12-4,TRBJ1-1,TRBD1,TGTGCCAGCAGTCGATCACAGGGGGTCGCTTTCTTT,CASSRSQGVAFF
.,TRBV6-1,TRBJ1-2,.,TGTGCCAGCAGTGAAGCGCGGGGCAACTATGGCTACACCTTC,CASSEARGNYGYTF
.,TRBV11-3,TRBJ1-1,.,TGTGCCAGCTCACTCGGGGGAGGGAGGACTGAAGCTTTCTTT,CASSLGGGRTEAFF
.,TRBV19,TRBJ1-1,TRBD1,TGTGCCAGTAGCTCCGGACAGGGAGGGACTGAAGCTTTCTTT,CASSSGQGGTEAFF
.,TRBV15,TRBJ1-1,TRBD1,TGTGCCACCAGGGGGACAGTTTTGAACACTGAAGCTTTCTTT,CATRGTVLNTEAFF
.,TRBV9,TRBJ1-3,.,TGTGCCAGCAGCGTAGCTCCAGGCTCGGATGGAAACACCATATATTTT,CASSVAPGSDGNTIYF